This T cell receptor beta chain was found in a study of T cell repertoires in cytomegalovirus infection. V was pared by 7 bases and J by 1 base, with 1 base of the junction left unmatched. The CDR3 totals 14 residues. From the reads, TCRdb called clonotypes with MiXCR, one entry per CDR3 protein. The repertoire holds around 140,000 distinct CDR3 sequences, about 31% seen once, with around half in the top ten. Comments on this clonotype: Antigen specificity is unknown.

The V gene is TRBV12-3 or TRBV12-4, the J gene TRBJ2-2, with 9 positions matching TRBD1. This receptor was obtained from a human donor in good health (CMV status not recorded). Some clones in this sample may be carry-over from other donors' samples. This specimen was CD8+ T cells from cultured PBMCs, taken from culture after CMV antigen stimulation. The CDR3 bases are TGTGCCAGCATGGGACAGGGGAACACCGGGGAGCTGTTTTTT. It codes for CASMGQGNTGELFF.